The clone carrying this TCR beta chain was picked up many times. Its antigen is currently unknown. This sample's TCRbeta library carried unique molecular identifier barcodes. From the PCR reads, TCRdb called clonotypes with MiXCR, one entry per CDR3 protein. Here the sample spans 250,000 or so distinct CDR3 sequences, roughly 8.2% being singletons. After removal of 0 bases from V and 8 bases from J, the junction contained 10 bases not matched to a gene. Germline loops: CDR1 SGDLS, CDR2 YYNGEE. The CDR3 contains 15 residues. This sample was included in a study of T-cell reconstitution after alpha-beta-depleted transplantation in children. General observations from the study: The study reportedly traced alpha-beta T cells about two months after transplant to several hundred expanded graft clones. Surviving recipient T cells and thymic progenitors produced the high day-60 TCRbeta diversity seen in some patients. Newly made T cells mostly supplied T-cell counts and diversity one year after transplant.

This chain joins TRBV9 and TRBJ1-2; 7 bases match TRBD1. The TCR was taken from a male patient younger than 18 who had a stem cell transplant for acute lymphoblastic leukemia, so the T cells may come from the graft donor. The material was PBMCs, mostly from graft donor cells, obtained 180 days after TCRalphabeta/CD19-depleted stem cell transplant. This CDR3 is CASSVGQGPYGGYTF. CDR3 in DNA: TGTGCCAGCAGCGTAGGACAGGGCCCCTACGGCGGCTACACCTTC.